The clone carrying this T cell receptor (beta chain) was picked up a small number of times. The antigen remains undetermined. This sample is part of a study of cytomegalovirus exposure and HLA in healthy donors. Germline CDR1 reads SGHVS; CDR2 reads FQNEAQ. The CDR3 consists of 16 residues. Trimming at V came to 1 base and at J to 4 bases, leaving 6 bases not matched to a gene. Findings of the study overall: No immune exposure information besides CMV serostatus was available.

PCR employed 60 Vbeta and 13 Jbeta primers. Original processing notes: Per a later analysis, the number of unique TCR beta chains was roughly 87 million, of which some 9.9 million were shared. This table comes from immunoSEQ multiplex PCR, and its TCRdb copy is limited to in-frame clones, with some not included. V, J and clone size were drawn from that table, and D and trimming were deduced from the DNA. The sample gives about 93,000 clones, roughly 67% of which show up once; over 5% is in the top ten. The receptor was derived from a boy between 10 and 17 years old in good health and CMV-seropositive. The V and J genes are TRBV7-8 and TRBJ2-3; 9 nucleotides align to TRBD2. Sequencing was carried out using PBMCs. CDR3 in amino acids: CASSLGGAGGSDTQYF. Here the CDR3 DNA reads TGTGCCAGCAGCTTAGGGGGAGCGGGGGGCTCAGATACGCAGTATTTT.